This TCR beta chain was identified during a study of cytomegalovirus exposure and HLA in healthy donors. The overall study: As an earlier analysis found, around 200 million T cells yielded about 120 million unique TCR beta sequences.

Findings of the study overall: Sequencing likely produced, as an artifact, a cluster of highly shared sequence variants.

The PCR had 60 Vbeta and 13 Jbeta primers. The table came from immunoSEQ multiplex PCR; TCRdb's copy has only in-frame clones and leaves some out. This table holds some 21,000 clones. The CDR3 consists of 15 residues. Germline trimming cut 2 bases from V and 3 bases from J; bases unmatched to any gene: 3. Germline CDR1 and CDR2: SEHNR and FQNEAQ (reference sequence). Notes on this clone: Antigen unknown.

The chain couples TRBV7-9 to TRBJ1-4; TRBD1 aligns across 7 bases. The clonotype comes from a man aged 55 to 70 in good health and CMV-seropositive. Sequencing was carried out using PBMCs. The CDR3 reads CASSLQGDPNEKLFF. The CDR3, as DNA: TGTGCCAGCAGCTTACAGGGGGACCCTAATGAAAAACTGTTTTTT.